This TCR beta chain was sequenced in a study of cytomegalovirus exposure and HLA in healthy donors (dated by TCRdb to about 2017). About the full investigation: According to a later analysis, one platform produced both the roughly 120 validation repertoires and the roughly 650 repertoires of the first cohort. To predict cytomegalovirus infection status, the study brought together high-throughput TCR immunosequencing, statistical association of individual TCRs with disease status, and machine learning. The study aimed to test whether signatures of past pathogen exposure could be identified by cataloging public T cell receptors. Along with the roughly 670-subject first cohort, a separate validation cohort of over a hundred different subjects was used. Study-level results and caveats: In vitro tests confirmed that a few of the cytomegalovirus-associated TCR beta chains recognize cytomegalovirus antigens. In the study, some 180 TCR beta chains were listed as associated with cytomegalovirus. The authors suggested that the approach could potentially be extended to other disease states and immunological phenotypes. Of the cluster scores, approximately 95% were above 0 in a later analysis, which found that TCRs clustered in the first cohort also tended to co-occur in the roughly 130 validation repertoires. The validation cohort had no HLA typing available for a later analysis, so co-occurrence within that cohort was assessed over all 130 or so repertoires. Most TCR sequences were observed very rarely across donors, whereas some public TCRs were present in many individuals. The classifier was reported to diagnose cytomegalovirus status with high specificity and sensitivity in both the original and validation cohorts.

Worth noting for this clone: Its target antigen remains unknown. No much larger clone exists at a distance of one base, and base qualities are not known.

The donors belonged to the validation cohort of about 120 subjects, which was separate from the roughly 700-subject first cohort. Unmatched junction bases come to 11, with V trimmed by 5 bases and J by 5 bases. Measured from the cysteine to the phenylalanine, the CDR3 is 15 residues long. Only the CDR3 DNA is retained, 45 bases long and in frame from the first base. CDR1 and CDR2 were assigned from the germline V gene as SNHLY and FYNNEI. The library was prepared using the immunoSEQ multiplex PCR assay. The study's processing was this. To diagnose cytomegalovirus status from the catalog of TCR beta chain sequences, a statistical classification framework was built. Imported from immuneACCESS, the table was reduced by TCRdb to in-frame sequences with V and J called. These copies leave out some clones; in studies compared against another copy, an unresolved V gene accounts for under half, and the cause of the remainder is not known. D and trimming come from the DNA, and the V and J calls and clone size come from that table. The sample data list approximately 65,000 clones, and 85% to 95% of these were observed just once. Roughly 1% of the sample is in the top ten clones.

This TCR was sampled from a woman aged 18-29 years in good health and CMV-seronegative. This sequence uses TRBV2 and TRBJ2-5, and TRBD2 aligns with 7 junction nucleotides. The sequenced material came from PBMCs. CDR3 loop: CASSRREVSIETQYF. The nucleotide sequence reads TGTGCCAGCAGTCGACGGGAGGTCTCAATTGAGACCCAGTACTTC.